This T cell receptor beta chain was identified in a study of T cell changes during pregnancy in multiple sclerosis. This table comes from immunoSEQ multiplex PCR, and its TCRdb copy is limited to in-frame clones, with some not included. Altogether roughly 29,000 clones are present, 90% to 95% being singletons, with the ten largest covering approximately 0.43%. The input for sequencing was CD4+ T cells from peripheral blood mononuclear cells, taken after pregnancy. This clonotype was sampled from a female donor with multiple sclerosis, enrolled in a pregnancy study.

The CDR3 sequence is CASSLTRRAGANVLTF. The CDR3 nucleotides read TGTGCCAGCAGCTTAACTAGGAGAGCTGGGGCCAACGTCCTGACTTTC. V usage is TRBV7-2 and J usage is TRBJ2-6; maybe TRBD2 (5 bases). The germline V gene encodes CDR1 SGHTA and CDR2 FQGNSA. This CDR3 has 16 residues. Trimming cost V 2 bases and J 2 bases, with 10 bases left between them.